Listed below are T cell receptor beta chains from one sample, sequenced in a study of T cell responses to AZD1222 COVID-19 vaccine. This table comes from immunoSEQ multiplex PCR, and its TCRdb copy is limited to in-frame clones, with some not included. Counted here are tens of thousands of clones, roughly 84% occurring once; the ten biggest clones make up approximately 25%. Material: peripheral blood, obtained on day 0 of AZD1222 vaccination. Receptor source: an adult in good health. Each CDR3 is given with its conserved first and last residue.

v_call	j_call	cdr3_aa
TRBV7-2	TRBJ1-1	CASSLDQTGSTEAFF
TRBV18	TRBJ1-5	CASSPPGTGNQPQHF
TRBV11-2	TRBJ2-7	CASSSSYGSGQYF
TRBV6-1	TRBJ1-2	CASSEGRGYGYTF
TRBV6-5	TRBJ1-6	CASRHRGRSPLHF
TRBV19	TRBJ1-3	CASSISRATGNTIYF
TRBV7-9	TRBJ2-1	CASSFPMMGEQFF
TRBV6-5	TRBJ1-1	CASRFGGAEAFF
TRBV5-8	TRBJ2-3	CASSYLWGWTDTQYF
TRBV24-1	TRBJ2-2	CATSLGTGSTGELFF
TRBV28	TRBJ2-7	CASSLFGGAYSYEQYF
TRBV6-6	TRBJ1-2	CASSRQGEGYTF
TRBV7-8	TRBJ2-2	CASSLKETGELFF
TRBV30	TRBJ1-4	CAWSMGQLEKLFF
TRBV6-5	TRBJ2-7	CASSPREGSSYEQYF
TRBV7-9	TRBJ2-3	CASSPIFRTDTQYF
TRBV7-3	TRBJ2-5	CASSPDRVTQYF
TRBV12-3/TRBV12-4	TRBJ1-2	CASRLAQNYGYTF
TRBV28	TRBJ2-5	CASSSRQGRGQETQYF
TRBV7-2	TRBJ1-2	CASSLASGVYGYTF
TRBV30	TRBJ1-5	CAWSLGQNQPQHF
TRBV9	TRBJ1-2	CASSVGIQGKYGYTF
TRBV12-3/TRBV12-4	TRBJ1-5	CASTRGYNQPQHF
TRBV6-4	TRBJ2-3	CASSDGLAGGTDTQYF
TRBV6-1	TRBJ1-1	CASSEGLHEAFF
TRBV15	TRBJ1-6	CATSRGVSYNSPLHF
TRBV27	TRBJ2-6	CASSLHRSGANVLTF
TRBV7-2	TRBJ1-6	CASSLRRTNSPLHF
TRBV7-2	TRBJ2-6	CASSLSGLGANVLTF
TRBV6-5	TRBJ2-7	CASSSGTALSHEQYF
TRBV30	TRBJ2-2	CAWSSDRNTGELFF
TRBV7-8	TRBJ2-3	CASSPEGGDTQYF
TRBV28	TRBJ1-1	CASSIQNTEAFF
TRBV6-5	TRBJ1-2	CASSRTPSIDGYTF
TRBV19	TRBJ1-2	CASRGTGTAGYTF
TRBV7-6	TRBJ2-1	CASRPLAGGNNEQFF
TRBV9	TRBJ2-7	CASSVAGYSYEQYF